This entry describes one TCR beta chain. Its specificity is not known. The read ends 3 residues shy of where the CDR3 ends; the end is completed using the germline J gene. The same CDR3 is also encoded by other DNA sequences in this sample. Trimming left V 2 bases short and J 3 bases short, with 5 bases between. Germline V gene sequence: CDR1 LNHDA, CDR2 SQIVND (reference sequence). CDR3 length: 13 residues. The record originates from a study of T cells in women clearing cervical HPV infection. Overall study results and limits: Richness differences could reflect unmeasured T-cell content per sample.

Sequencing was performed with immunoSEQ multiplex PCR; in TCRdb, only in-frame clones are kept and a portion is missing. This sample's table has about 34,000 clones. The chain uses TRBV19 and TRBJ1-3; D not resolved. This receptor was taken from a woman between 18 and 70 years old with a cervical HPV16 infection that either progressed to CIN3+ or cleared (not recorded which). Material for sequencing was blood buffy coat. Incomplete CDR3 DNA: TGTGCCAGTAGTATAAGCGGTGGAAACACC. Translation: CASSISGGNT. Given in full, the CDR3 is CASSISGGNTIYF. Full variable domain (missing parts from reference TRBV19 and TRBJ1-3): DGGITQSPKYLFRKEGQNVTLSCEQNLNHDAMYWYRQDPGQGLRLIYYSQIVNDFQKGDIAEGYSVSREKKESFPLTVTSAQKNPTAFYLCASSISGGNTIYFGEGSWLTVV.